The 12 T cell receptor beta chains below come from one sample, sequenced in a study of blood T cells in healthy people across ages. Together with a sample-barcoded 5' primer, a J-beta primer mix was included in a second PCR lasting about 6 to 12 cycles. Via MiXCR, TCRdb re-called the 5' RACE reads, giving one row per CDR3 protein. The sample records roughly 1,800,000 distinct CDR3 sequences, about 49% being singletons. Source material: blood. These receptor sequences come from a woman aged 40 to 50 in good health.

The chain links TRBV6-1 to TRBJ2-1, with D perhaps TRBD2 (7 bases). The CDR3 is 17 amino acids. The V and J ends lost 2 bases and 6 bases respectively, with 20 bases between them. The germline V gene encodes CDR1 MNHNS and CDR2 SASEGT. CDR3 sequence reads: CASSEFWGGQGGNEQFF. Written as DNA, the CDR3 is TGTGCCAGCAGTGAATTCTGGGGGGGGCAGGGCGGCAATGAGCAGTTCTTC.

V is TRBV5-1 and J is TRBJ2-1, with 8 nucleotides matching TRBD2. The CDR3 extends over 14 amino acids. V shed 4 bases and J 7 bases; nucleotides not matched to a gene: 7. Germline values: CDR1 SGHRS, CDR2 YFSETQ. In DNA, the CDR3 is TGCGCCAGCAGCGTGCGGCGGGGGGTAAATGAGCAGTTCTTC. Translating it yields CASSVRRGVNEQFF.

The chain couples TRBV29-1 to TRBJ2-5; a weak D match, TRBD2 (7 bases). The CDR3 has 15 residues. V gave up 1 base and J gave up 4 bases, with 16 bases separating them. Per the germline V gene, CDR1 is SQVTM and CDR2 is ANQGSEA. CDR3 sequence (DNA): TGCAGCGTTGAAGGGCCGGGGGGCTACGGAGAGACCCAGTACTTC. Amino acids: CSVEGPGGYGETQYF.

V is TRBV4-3 and J is TRBJ2-3; D not certain. The germline CDR1 and CDR2 sequences are LGHNA and YSLEER. Trimming took 3 bases from V and 4 from J, leaving 14 bases between them. The CDR3 runs 15 residues. The DNA of the CDR3 is TGCGCCAGCAGCCAGGGTTCGGTAGGCGCAGATACGCAGTATTTT. It codes for CASSQGSVGADTQYF.

The CDR3 region is CASSHPQGARGYTF. The DNA of the CDR3 is TGTGCCAGCAGTCACCCTCAGGGGGCGCGGGGCTACACCTTC. This sequence joins TRBV12-3 or TRBV12-4 and TRBJ1-2; 8 nucleotides line up with TRBD1. J lost 8 bases, V lost 5 bases, and 10 bases had no gene match. The CDR3 contains 14 residues.

This clonotype was recorded only once. The chain combines TRBV18 with TRBJ1-2, with D hard to call. The CDR3 is made up of 14 amino acids. The V gene's germline CDR1 is KGHSH and CDR2 LQKENI. The ends were cut back, 3 bases at V and 4 bases at J, with 12 bases in the middle. CDR3 sequence: CASSPRAESYGYTF. The CDR3 region has the DNA TGTGCCAGCTCACCTAGGGCGGAAAGCTATGGCTACACCTTC.

The gene calls are TRBV7-2 and TRBJ2-1; D remains ambiguous. V was trimmed by 1 base and J by 10 bases, leaving 11 bases between them. The CDR3 has 13 amino acids. Germline values: CDR1 SGHTA, CDR2 FQGNSA. CDR3 nucleotides: TGTGCCAGCAGCTTAGTACGTGGGTGGGAGCAGTTCTTC. It yields the protein CASSLVRGWEQFF.

The chain combines TRBV5-5 with TRBJ2-5, with 8 bases that match TRBD2. The CDR3 has 15 amino acids. From germline, CDR1 is SGHKS and CDR2 YYEKEE (reference sequence). J gave up 11 bases and V 7 bases, and 19 bases lay outside the gene matches. The CDR3 DNA follows: TGTGCCAGCGGCCCGGCGGGGGGAAGTTACAATGAGCAGTACTTC. Translating it yields CASGPAGGSYNEQYF.

This clonotype was observed a few times. V usage is TRBV20-1 and J usage is TRBJ1-2, with 7 bases that match TRBD1. The CDR3 is 15 amino acids. Germline V CDR1 and CDR2: DFQATT, SNEGSKA (reference sequence). The V and J ends lost 6 bases and 0 bases, in that order; junction bases with no gene match: 10. CDR3: CSARTGNPTNYGYTF. CDR3 nucleotide sequence: TGCAGTGCACGGACAGGAAATCCGACTAACTATGGCTACACCTTC.

The rearrangement joins TRBV7-9 to TRBJ1-2; the match to TRBD1 covers 8 bases. This CDR3 is built from 12 residues. Trimming cost V 8 bases and J 8 bases; bases outside gene matches: 7. Germline CDR1 and CDR2: SEHNR and FQNEAQ (reference sequence). The CDR3 nucleotides are TGTGCCAGCGCGGACAGGGTAGAAGGCTACACCTTC. Translating it yields CASADRVEGYTF. Looking up the rest from reference TRBV7-9 and TRBJ1-2 gives the full variable domain: DTGVSQNPRHKITKRGQNVTFRCDPISEHNRLYWYRQTLGQGPEFLTYFQNEAQLEKSRLLSDRFSAERPKGSFSTLEIQRTEQGDSAMYLCASADRVEGYTFGSGTRLTVV.

The chain joins TRBV29-1 to TRBJ1-5; D gene unclear. In germline, CDR1 is SQVTM, CDR2 ANQGSEA. This CDR3 has 12 residues. Trimming removed 6 bases from V and 1 base from J, with 7 bases in between. The CDR3 DNA sequence: TGCAGCGTCTCAGTGAGCAATCAGCCCCAGCATTTT. This gives the protein CSVSVSNQPQHF.

This clonotype has just a few counts. V usage is TRBV7-8 and J usage is TRBJ1-4; a possible D gene is TRBD1 (6 bases). V shed 5 bases and J shed 8 bases, with 21 bases lying between them. The CDR3 runs 16 residues. Per germline, CDR1 SGHVS and CDR2 FQNEAQ. In DNA, the CDR3 is TGTGCCAGCAGCCCCATAGACGCAGGGGAAAGGGAAAAACTGTTTTTT. It encodes CASSPIDAGEREKLFF.